One sample yielded the 30 T cell receptor beta chains listed below, sequenced in a study of cytomegalovirus exposure and HLA in healthy donors. PCR primers comprised 60 Vbeta and 13 Jbeta primers. Method: immunoSEQ multiplex PCR; TCRdb's copy keeps in-frame clones and lacks some. The sample shows approximately 190,000 clones, approximately 81% of them seen only once. What was sequenced was PBMCs. These TCRs come from a middle-aged man in good health and CMV-seronegative.

The V call is TRBV5-4, the J call TRBJ1-3; the D is unclear. CDR1 is SGHNT, CDR2 YYREEE, per germline (reference sequence). Trimming cost V 1 base and J 3 bases, with 8 bases left between them. The CDR3 loop spans 14 amino acids. The CDR3 is CASSLKGGGNTIYF. CDR3 DNA: TGTGCCAGCAGCTTGAAAGGAGGTGGAAACACCATATATTTT.

The chain employs TRBV7-9 and TRBJ1-5, with TRBD1 as a possible D gene (5 bases). V lost 5 bases, J lost 7 bases, and 12 bases lay in between. CDR3 length: 13 residues. Germline V gene data show CDR1 as SEHNR and CDR2 as FQNEAQ (reference sequence). The CDR3 spells CASSVIQGQPQHF. The CDR3 DNA follows: TGTGCCAGCAGCGTGATCCAGGGCCAGCCCCAGCATTTT.

The J gene is TRBJ1-6, the V gene TRBV10-1, with TRBD1 as a possible D gene (5 bases). In germline, CDR1 is WNHNN, CDR2 SYGVQD (reference sequence). The CDR3 loop spans 14 amino acids. The V and J ends lost 5 bases and 10 bases respectively, with 15 bases between them. The CDR3 sequence is CASSTTRVGSPLHF. The CDR3 coding sequence is TGCGCCAGCAGTACCACCAGGGTCGGGTCACCCCTCCACTTT.

This clone showed up just once. The V gene is TRBV7-9, the J gene TRBJ2-3; 9 nucleotides match TRBD1. V trimming: 4 bases; J trimming: 4 bases; junction bases outside the gene matches: 6. Germline assignment: CDR1 SEHNR and CDR2 FQNEAQ (reference sequence). This CDR3 has 15 residues. The CDR3 protein is CASSSWTGEADTQYF. The CDR3 DNA follows: TGTGCCAGCAGCTCGTGGACAGGGGAGGCAGATACGCAGTATTTT.

The genes are TRBV19 and TRBJ2-1, with a tentative D call TRBD2 (5 bases). Germline values: CDR1 LNHDA, CDR2 SQIVND (reference sequence). The CDR3 runs to 15 residues. The V end was cut by 3 bases, the J end by 5 bases, with 14 bases between. The CDR3 sequence: CASSIVLRGDNEQFF. The CDR3 nucleotides are TGTGCCAGTAGTATTGTGTTACGGGGTGACAATGAGCAGTTCTTC.

The V call is TRBV18, the J call TRBJ2-3; TRBD1 matches at 9 bases. The length of the CDR3 is 17 residues. The germline gives CDR1 KGHSH, CDR2 LQKENI. V dropped 2 bases and J dropped 1; count of bases not matched to a gene: 7. The CDR3 region is CASSPFTGGAGTDTQYF. The CDR3 DNA reads TGTGCCAGCTCACCATTCACAGGGGGCGCTGGCACAGATACGCAGTATTTT.

The chain recombines TRBV2 with TRBJ1-4, with a weak D call TRBD1 (5 bases). The length of the CDR3 is 14 residues. V was cut by 7 bases and J by 11 bases, with 20 bases left in between. Germline CDR1 and CDR2: SNHLY and FYNNEI. The CDR3 is CASTKEGIQLKLFF. Written as DNA, the CDR3 is TGTGCCAGCACTAAGGAGGGGATCCAGCTTAAACTGTTTTTT.

The gene calls are TRBV19 and TRBJ2-7, with 8 bases aligning to TRBD1. CDR1 is LNHDA and CDR2 is SQIVND in the germline V gene (reference sequence). This CDR3 has 14 amino acids. V shed 5 bases, J shed 3 bases, and the junction held 6 bases outside the gene matches. The chain's CDR3 is CASSSRTGSYEQYF. CDR3 in DNA: TGTGCCAGTAGTTCCCGGACAGGGAGCTACGAGCAGTACTTC.

The chain's CDR3 is CASSLNSGGGQETQYF. The DNA of the CDR3 is TGCGCCAGCAGCCTAAACTCGGGCGGGGGGCAAGAGACCCAGTACTTC. This chain links TRBV4-3 with TRBJ2-5; 8 positions match TRBD2. Trimming took 4 bases from V and 2 from J; bases not matched to a gene: 9. The CDR3 covers 16 residues. Germline values: CDR1 LGHNA, CDR2 YSLEER.

The V call is TRBV7-9, the J call TRBJ2-7, with TRBD2 as a possible D gene (5 bases). V shed 4 bases and J shed 1 base, with 8 bases lying between them. The CDR3 runs to 13 residues. CDR1 SEHNR and CDR2 FQNEAQ come from the germline V gene (reference sequence). CDR3 nucleotides: TGTGCCAGCAGCTCCACGGGATCCTACGAGCAGTACTTC. This codes for CASSSTGSYEQYF.

CDR3 DNA: TGTGCCAGCAGGGAAACAGGGAATTTGTACAATTCACCCCTCCACTTT. It yields the protein CASRETGNLYNSPLHF. The genes are TRBV2 and TRBJ1-6; a possible D gene is TRBD1 (6 bases). Germline V gene sequence: CDR1 SNHLY, CDR2 FYNNEI. Trimming took off 6 bases at V and 7 bases at J, with 19 bases between the two ends. CDR3 length: 16 residues. Drawing the rest from reference TRBV2 and TRBJ1-6, the complete variable domain is EPEVTQTPSHQVTQMGQEVILRCVPISNHLYFYWYRQILGQKVEFLVSFYNNEISEKSEIFDDQFSVERPDGSNFTLKIRSTKLEDSAMYFCASRETGNLYNSPLHFGNGTRLTVT.

This chain uses TRBV5-1 with TRBJ2-3, with 7 bases fitting TRBD1. CDR1 and CDR2 (germline): SGHRS, YFSETQ. Germline trimming cut 2 bases from V and 6 bases from J; bases unmatched to any gene: 6. The CDR3 is 14 residues long. Here the CDR3 DNA reads TGCGCCAGCAGCTTCGGACAGGCATGGGATACGCAGTATTTT. Protein sequence: CASSFGQAWDTQYF.

The chain has TRBV19 and TRBJ2-5; D not certain. Trimming pared 8 bases from V and 5 bases from J, leaving 21 bases between. The CDR3 spans 15 residues. The germline V gene encodes CDR1 LNHDA and CDR2 SQIVND (reference sequence). The CDR3 sequence: CASSVYSLGLETQYF. The CDR3 DNA is TGTGCCAGTTCAGTATATTCTCTCGGGTTGGAGACCCAGTACTTC.

This clone has a handful of counts. The chain uses TRBV10-3 and TRBJ2-3, with 11 bases matching TRBD1. The CDR3 runs to 14 residues. The trim removed 8 bases at V and 3 bases at J, leaving 4 bases unmatched. Germline CDR1 ENHRY, CDR2 SYGVKD. CDR3 protein: CAIRDRGLTDTQYF. The DNA of the CDR3 is TGTGCCATCCGGGACAGGGGGTTGACAGATACGCAGTATTTT.

The chain couples TRBV6-5 to TRBJ2-6, with 9 bases aligning to TRBD1. The trim removed 6 bases at V and 2 bases at J, leaving 2 bases unmatched. Germline V gene lookup returns CDR1 MNHEY and CDR2 SVGAGI. CDR3 length: 15 residues. The chain's CDR3 is CASRRQGAGANVLTF. The CDR3 region has the DNA TGTGCCAGCAGACGACAGGGGGCTGGGGCCAACGTCCTGACTTTC.

As to this clone: Other DNA variants within this sample encode the same CDR3. The chain employs TRBV20-1 and TRBJ1-2, with TRBD1 identical over 8 bases. V shed 6 bases and J 5 bases; nucleotides not matched to a gene: 2. CDR1 is DFQATT, CDR2 SNEGSKA, per germline (reference sequence). The length of the CDR3 is 11 residues. Here the CDR3 reads CSARTGYGYTF. The CDR3, as DNA: TGCAGTGCCCGGACAGGGTATGGCTACACCTTC.

The V and J genes are TRBV9 and TRBJ2-3; 7 bases fit TRBD1. V lost 3 bases and J lost 6; bases outside the gene matches: 28. Germline CDR1 is SGDLS and CDR2 is YYNGEE. The CDR3 is 21 residues long. The CDR3 region has the DNA TGTGCCAGCAGCGCCACGGACAGGCCTAGAGGGTATATGAAAGTGGGGGATACGCAGTATTTT. The encoded protein is CASSATDRPRGYMKVGDTQYF.

A single count supports this clone. The rearrangement joins TRBV4-2 to TRBJ2-1; D is possibly TRBD1 (7 bases). V lost 0 bases and J lost 7, with 13 bases in between. Germline assignment: CDR1 LGHNA and CDR2 YNFKEQ. This CDR3 region has 15 residues. The CDR3 here is CASSQDLAGGNEQFF. CDR3 nucleotide sequence: TGTGCCAGCAGCCAAGATCTGGCAGGGGGGAATGAGCAGTTCTTC.

The chain couples TRBV5-6 to TRBJ2-3, with 7 bases that match TRBD1. V gave up 3 bases and J gave up 2 bases; unmatched junction bases: 6. Germline assignment: CDR1 SGHDT and CDR2 YYEEEE. The CDR3 totals 15 residues. CDR3 bases: TGTGCCAGCAGCTCGTTACAGGGGTACACAGATACGCAGTATTTT. This sequence encodes CASSSLQGYTDTQYF. Combining the CDR3 with reference TRBV5-6 and TRBJ2-3 gives the whole variable domain DAGVTQSPTHLIKTRGQQVTLRCSPKSGHDTVSWYQQALGQGPQFIFQYYEEEERQRGNFPDRFSGHQFPNYSSELNVNALLLGDSALYLCASSSLQGYTDTQYFGPGTRLTVL.

The V and J genes are TRBV7-8 and TRBJ2-7; TRBD2 might be the D (5 bases). Trimming shortened V by 5 bases and J by 1 base, and 6 bases separated the two germline ends. This CDR3 contains 12 residues. CDR1 and CDR2 (germline): SGHVS, FQNEAQ. CDR3 residues: CASSRGSYEQYF. CDR3 DNA: TGTGCCAGCAGCCGAGGGTCCTACGAGCAGTACTTC.

The chain joins TRBV5-5 to TRBJ1-5; 7 nucleotides align to TRBD1. This CDR3 contains 16 residues. J lost 2 bases, V lost 4 bases, and 9 bases had no gene match. CDR1 is SGHKS and CDR2 is YYEKEE in the germline V gene (reference sequence). In DNA form, the CDR3 reads TGTGCCAGCAGCCCCCGACAGGGCGCGGGCAATCAGCCCCAGCATTTT. Protein: CASSPRQGAGNQPQHF.

The chain employs TRBV6-5 and TRBJ1-1, with 8 bases lining up with TRBD1. The V gene's germline CDR1 is MNHEY and CDR2 SVGAGI. The CDR3 is made up of 15 amino acids. Losses at the gene ends were 3 bases for V and 1 base for J; bases not matched to a gene: 4. The chain's CDR3 is CASSYGDRPNTEAFF. The CDR3 nucleotides read TGTGCCAGCAGTTATGGGGACAGGCCGAACACTGAAGCTTTCTTT.

This rearrangement joins TRBV18 to TRBJ1-4, with 8 positions matching TRBD1. CDR1 is KGHSH, CDR2 LQKENI, per germline. This CDR3 has 16 residues. The junction had 11 bases not matched to a gene; V was cut back by 6 bases and J by 5 bases. CDR3 nucleotide sequence: TGTGCCAGCTCCCGGGACAGGCCCGCATCAAATGAAAAACTGTTTTTT. Translating gives CASSRDRPASNEKLFF.

A single count supports this clone. V gene TRBV20-1 combines with J gene TRBJ1-1; 7 bases line up with TRBD1. Germline V gene data show CDR1 as DFQATT and CDR2 as SNEGSKA (reference sequence). After removal of 6 bases from V and 8 bases from J, the junction contained 3 bases not matched to a gene. The CDR3 totals 10 residues. Written as DNA, the CDR3 is TGCAGTGCAGGGGACAGAGAAGCTTTCTTT. Translation gives CSAGDREAFF.

The gene calls are TRBV2 and TRBJ2-1; D is possibly TRBD1 (5 bases). The CDR3 contains 16 residues. The germline V gene has CDR1 SNHLY and CDR2 FYNNEI. Between the trimmed V and J ends, which lost 5 bases and 7 bases, there was a span of 21 bases. The CDR3: CASSRTDRMGVNEQFF. In DNA form, the CDR3 reads TGTGCCAGCAGTCGAACAGACAGAATGGGTGTGAATGAGCAGTTCTTC.

The chain links TRBV6-1 to TRBJ2-5; 9 nucleotides agree with TRBD1. The J call is in doubt because the DNA end fits TRBJ2-7 better. Germline V lookup: CDR1 MNHNS, CDR2 SASEGT. CDR3 length: 16 amino acids. The CDR3 sequence is CASSDPPGQGLYEQYF. CDR3 nucleotide sequence: TGTGCCAGCAGTGACCCCCCGGGACAGGGACTATACGAGCAGTACTTC.

This clone was detected only a few times. The rearrangement links TRBV27 to TRBJ2-2; D unresolved. V lost 2 bases and J 4 bases, leaving 8 bases between the germline ends. The CDR3 extends over 14 amino acids. Per the germline V gene, CDR1 is MNHEY and CDR2 is SMNVEV (reference sequence). The CDR3 DNA sequence: TGTGCCAGCAGTTTAGAGGTGCTCACCGGGGAGCTGTTTTTT. Translating gives CASSLEVLTGELFF.

The rearrangement joins TRBV7-2 to TRBJ2-4; 8 bases align to TRBD1. CDR1 is SGHTA, CDR2 FQGNSA, per germline. Trimming cost V 11 bases and J 1 base; bases outside gene matches: 7. CDR3 length: 14 residues. In nucleotides, the CDR3 is TGTGCCGGGGGACAGGCGACCGCCAAAAACATTCAGTACTTC. Translating gives CAGGQATAKNIQYF.

This clone was seen more than once but under ten times. The chain uses TRBV12-1 and TRBJ2-3; TRBD2 is the table's D call and was not checked against the DNA. TRBV12-1 is a known pseudogene. The CDR3 is 14 amino acids. CDR3 residues: CASSSRDPTDTQYF. CDR3 bases: TGTGCCAGCAGCTCGCGGGATCCCACAGATACGCAGTATTTT.

The chain uses TRBV4-2 and TRBJ2-2; possible D gene TRBD2, 6 bases. The CDR3 totals 14 residues. Trimming took off 3 bases at V and 6 bases at J, with 11 bases between the two ends. Per germline, CDR1 LGHNA and CDR2 YNFKEQ. The CDR3 sequence: CASSQGGGAGELFF. CDR3 bases: TGTGCCAGCAGCCAGGGGGGAGGCGCCGGGGAGCTGTTTTTT.